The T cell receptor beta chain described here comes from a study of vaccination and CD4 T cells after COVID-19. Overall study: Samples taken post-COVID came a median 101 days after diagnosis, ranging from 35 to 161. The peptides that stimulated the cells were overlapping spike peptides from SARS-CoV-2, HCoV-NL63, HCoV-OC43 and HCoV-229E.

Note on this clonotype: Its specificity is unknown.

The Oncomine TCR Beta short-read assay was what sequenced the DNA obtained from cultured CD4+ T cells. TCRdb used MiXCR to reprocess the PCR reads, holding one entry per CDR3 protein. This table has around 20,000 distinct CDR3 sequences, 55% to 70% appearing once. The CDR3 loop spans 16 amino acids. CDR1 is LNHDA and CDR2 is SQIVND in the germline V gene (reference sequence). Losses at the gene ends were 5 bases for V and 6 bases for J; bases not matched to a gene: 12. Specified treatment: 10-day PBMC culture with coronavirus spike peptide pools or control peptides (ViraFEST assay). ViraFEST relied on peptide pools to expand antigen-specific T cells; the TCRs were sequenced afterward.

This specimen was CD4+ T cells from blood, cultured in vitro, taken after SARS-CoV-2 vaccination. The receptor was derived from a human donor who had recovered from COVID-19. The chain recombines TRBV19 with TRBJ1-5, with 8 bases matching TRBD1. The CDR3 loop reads CASSYSNRGLAQPQHF. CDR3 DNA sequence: TGTGCCAGTAGTTATTCCAACAGGGGGTTAGCTCAGCCCCAGCATTTT.